The rows below give T cell receptor beta chains drawn from one sample of a study of blood T cell repertoires in COVID-19. Clones were sequenced by immunoSEQ multiplex PCR, and TCRdb holds only the in-frame ones, with some missing. The sample includes 120,000 or so clones, roughly 80% of them seen just once. The sequencing input was peripheral blood. These receptors were obtained from a man aged 50-60 years with acute or convalescent COVID-19. Both conserved end residues are part of each CDR3. A D gene is named only where the DNA matches it firmly. Part of the rows lack a size; the others show once, few, many or a class for expanded clones.

d_call	clone_size	v_call	j_call	cdr3_aa	cdr3_nt
.	.	TRBV5-4	TRBJ1-2	CATRGLQNYGYTF	TGTGCCACCCGCGGACTGCAAAACTATGGCTACACCTTC
.	.	TRBV5-1	TRBJ2-7	CASSLATSSSYEQYF	TGCGCCAGCAGCTTGGCCACCTCTAGCTCCTACGAGCAGTACTTC
.	few	TRBV21-1	TRBJ2-1	CASSKGLAGVIYNEQFF	TGTGCCAGCAGCAAGGGACTAGCGGGAGTGATATACAATGAGCAGTTCTTC
.	.	TRBV7-8	TRBJ1-4	CASSLAASGNEKLFF	TGTGCCAGCAGCTTAGCGGCGTCAGGGAATGAAAAACTGTTTTTT
TRBD1	few	TRBV7-3	TRBJ1-6	CASSLRSGGNSPLHF	TGTGCCAGCAGCTTAAGGTCAGGGGGGAATTCACCCCTCCACTTT
.	.	TRBV7-9	TRBJ2-7	CASSPNGGYEQYF	TGTGCCAGCAGCCCCAATGGGGGGTACGAGCAGTACTTC
TRBD2	few	TRBV3-1/TRBV3-2	TRBJ2-3	CASSPRLAGEGVKDTQYF	TGTGCCAGCAGCCCAAGATTAGCGGGAGAGGGGGTAAAAGATACGCAGTATTTT
.	.	TRBV2	TRBJ1-5	CASSGSRGEVQPQHF	TGTGCCAGCAGTGGGTCTAGAGGGGAGGTTCAGCCCCAGCATTTT
.	.	TRBV5-1	TRBJ2-1	CASSVGLGGNEQFF	TGCGCCAGCAGCGTAGGACTGGGGGGCAATGAGCAGTTCTTC
.	.	TRBV19	TRBJ2-5	CASSQGGQETQYF	TGTGCCAGTAGTCAAGGGGGCCAAGAGACCCAGTACTTC
.	.	TRBV9	TRBJ2-1	CASSVENARMKFF	TGTGCCAGCAGCGTAGAAAACGCCAGGATGAAGTTCTTC
TRBD2	.	TRBV28	TRBJ2-2	CASSFLREIGELFF	TGTGCCAGCAGTTTCTTGCGGGAGATCGGGGAGCTGTTTTTT
.	.	TRBV19	TRBJ1-2	CASSSQYRYTF	TGTGCCAGTAGTAGCCAGTATCGCTACACCTTC
TRBD1	.	TRBV27	TRBJ2-7	CASSPGTGVYEQYF	TGTGCCAGCAGTCCCGGGACAGGGGTCTACGAGCAGTACTTC